This TCR beta chain was sequenced for a study of T-cell memory formation after mild COVID-19. In its sample, this clonotype was seen a few times. With 4 bases removed from V and 3 bases from J, the gap between germline ends came to 8 bases. The CDR3 has 13 amino acids. Germline assignment: CDR1 SGDLS and CDR2 YYNGEE. TCRdb re-analysed the 5' RACE reads in MiXCR, keeping a single row per CDR3 protein. The sample lists 250,000 to 300,000 distinct CDR3 sequences; 15% to 20% were seen once. Sequenced material: PBMCs or a T cell subset sorted from them (not recorded which). The receptor's source is a man in his late teens or twenties who had mild COVID-19 (a few samples of this study predate the infection). Cell type and time point are not known. The genes are TRBV9 and TRBJ2-1; a possible D gene is TRBD2 (5 bases). CDR3 region: CASSNRDYNEQFF. CDR3 bases: TGTGCCAGCAGCAACCGGGACTACAATGAGCAGTTCTTC.